A single sample gave rise to the 14 T cell receptor beta chains below, sequenced in a study of cytomegalovirus exposure and HLA in healthy donors. This PCR relied on a set of 60 Vbeta primers and 13 Jbeta primers. The method was immunoSEQ multiplex PCR; TCRdb's version includes in-frame clones alone and lacks a portion of them. This table holds 100,000 to 150,000 clones, approximately 80% found once. The sequencing input was PBMCs. The origin of the receptors is a woman between 18 and 29 years old in good health and CMV-seronegative.

The V and J genes are TRBV5-6 and TRBJ2-5; weak D call: TRBD2 (5 bases). The CDR3 has 13 amino acids. Trimming cost V 2 bases and J 5 bases, with 10 bases left between them. Germline CDR1 reads SGHDT; CDR2 reads YYEEEE. CDR3 sequence reads: CASSLLDRETQYF. CDR3 sequence (DNA): TGTGCCAGCAGCTTACTAGATAGGGAGACCCAGTACTTC.

This chain connects TRBV6-4 to TRBJ2-1; the match to TRBD1 covers 7 bases. This CDR3 region has 15 residues. With 8 bases clipped from V and 2 bases from J, the junction kept 9 bases outside the gene matches. Germline V CDR1 and CDR2: MRHNA, SNTAGT. The CDR3 loop is CASSYRQGPYNEQFF. The CDR3, as DNA: TGTGCCAGCTCTTATCGACAGGGACCCTACAATGAGCAGTTCTTC.

The chain has TRBV2 and TRBJ2-7, with TRBD2 as a possible D gene (6 bases). Trimming removed 1 base from V and 2 bases from J, with 12 bases in between. CDR3 size: 15 residues. Germline V gene data show CDR1 as SNHLY and CDR2 as FYNNEI. The CDR3 DNA is TGTGCCAGCAGTGAAGGGGCGGGGCCCGCCTACGAGCAGTACTTC. Translation gives CASSEGAGPAYEQYF.

V usage is TRBV18 and J usage is TRBJ1-2, with TRBD1 as a possible D gene (5 bases). Germline V CDR1 and CDR2: KGHSH, LQKENI. Trimming removed 3 bases at V and 6 bases at J, with 5 bases between. The CDR3 covers 11 residues. CDR3 coding DNA: TGTGCCAGCTCACCGACAGATGGCTACACCTTC. This codes for CASSPTDGYTF.

V and J are TRBV19 and TRBJ1-4; a weak D match, TRBD1 (5 bases). Germline CDR1 LNHDA, CDR2 SQIVND (reference sequence). V lost 5 bases, J lost 7 bases, and 23 bases lay in between. The CDR3 sequence is 17 residues long. CDR3 residues: CASSLGRGLRGGEKLFF. CDR3 nucleotides: TGTGCCAGTAGTCTTGGGAGAGGCTTGAGGGGAGGTGAAAAACTGTTTTTT.

The chain uses TRBV7-6 and TRBJ2-1; TRBD2 matches at 11 bases. Losses at the gene ends were 4 bases for V and 9 bases for J; bases not matched to a gene: 8. CDR3 length: 15 amino acids. Germline assignment: CDR1 SGHVS and CDR2 FNYEAQ. The CDR3, as DNA: TGTGCCAGCAGCTATGGACTAGCGGGTAAGGGTGAGCAGTTCTTC. It specifies CASSYGLAGKGEQFF.

The chain links TRBV10-1 to TRBJ2-1; 13 bases map to TRBD2. Looked up from germline, CDR1 is WNHNN and CDR2 is SYGVQD (reference sequence). The CDR3 loop spans 16 amino acids. The J segment lost 9 bases and the V segment lost 6 bases, leaving 11 bases of the junction unmatched. The CDR3 nucleotides are TGCGCCAGCAGCGCCCCCGGGACTAGCGGGATACGTGAGCAGTTCTTC. Protein: CASSAPGTSGIREQFF.

The genes are TRBV5-1 and TRBJ2-6; tentatively, D is TRBD1 (5 bases). V gave up 1 base and J gave up 0 bases, with 14 bases separating them. Germline loops: CDR1 SGHRS, CDR2 YFSETQ. The CDR3 length is 18 residues. CDR3 nucleotides: TGCGCCAGCAGCTTGCCAGGGTTGGGATCCTCTGGGGCCAACGTCCTGACTTTC. Protein sequence: CASSLPGLGSSGANVLTF.

The genes are TRBV4-3 and TRBJ2-1, with D tentatively TRBD2 (6 bases). CDR1 is LGHNA and CDR2 is YSLEER in the germline V gene. The CDR3 totals 14 residues. V was shortened by 1 base and J by 8 bases, with 12 bases between the two germline ends. CDR3 nucleotide sequence: TGCGCCAGCAGCCAAGGTCGCGGGGTAGATGAGCAGTTCTTC. Protein product: CASSQGRGVDEQFF.

The rearrangement uses TRBV4-2 and TRBJ2-5; the D gene is possibly TRBD2 (7 bases). Trimming removed 0 bases at V and 2 bases at J, with 16 bases between. Germline CDR1 LGHNA, CDR2 YNFKEQ. The CDR3 contains 17 residues. The CDR3: CASSQEGRGLRQETQYF. CDR3 nucleotide sequence: TGTGCCAGCAGCCAAGAAGGGCGGGGGCTCAGACAAGAGACCCAGTACTTC.

V is TRBV11-1 and J is TRBJ1-1; D is ambiguous. The CDR3 is 17 amino acids. V was trimmed by 5 bases and J by 0 bases, leaving 19 bases between them. Germline-derived CDR1 and CDR2 are SGHAT and FQDESV (reference sequence). In DNA, the CDR3 is TGTGCCAGCAGCAGAGACACGGGGAGAGCCATGAACACTGAAGCTTTCTTT. Translation gives CASSRDTGRAMNTEAFF.

This clone showed up just once. The chain links TRBV5-8 to TRBJ1-2; 7 bases agree with TRBD1. CDR1 is SGHTS, CDR2 YDEGEE, per germline. The CDR3 contains 15 residues. After removal of 1 base from V and 8 bases from J, the junction contained 11 bases not matched to a gene. CDR3 region: CASSLHRGRTYGYTF. The CDR3 DNA reads as TGTGCCAGCAGCTTGCACAGGGGTCGTACGTACGGCTACACCTTC.

The rearrangement joins TRBV5-1 to TRBJ1-5; D is uncertain. Germline V gives CDR1 SGHRS, CDR2 YFSETQ. V was shortened by 1 base and J by 5 bases, with 13 bases between the two germline ends. The CDR3 loop spans 15 amino acids. Here the CDR3 DNA reads TGCGCCAGCAGCTTGACTCCAGGTTGGGATCAGCCCCAGCATTTT. Protein: CASSLTPGWDQPQHF. The full variable domain, completed using reference TRBV5-1 and TRBJ1-5, is KAGVTQTPRYLIKTRGQQVTLSCSPISGHRSVSWYQQTPGQGLQFLFEYFSETQRNKGNFPGRFSGRQFSNSRSEMNVSTLELGDSALYLCASSLTPGWDQPQHFGDGTRLSIL.

CDR3 sequence (DNA): TGTGCCAGTCCGGAAGGGACAGGGGAGTTGGGCAATCAGCCCCAGCATTTT. Translating gives CASPEGTGELGNQPQHF. The chain joins TRBV27 to TRBJ1-5; 10 bases fit TRBD1. The CDR3 contains 17 residues. The ends lost 9 bases at V and 2 bases at J; junction bases unmatched: 13. Per germline, CDR1 MNHEY and CDR2 SMNVEV (reference sequence).